Listed below are T cell receptor beta chains from one sample, sequenced in a study of CD8+CD57+ T cells in acquired aplastic anemia. TCRdb used MiXCR to reprocess the reads, holding one entry per CDR3 protein. The table records more than 250,000 distinct CDR3 sequences, 45% to 65% of them present only once. The sample consisted of sorted CD4+, CD8+, or CD8+CD57+ T cells (not recorded which) from PBMCs. All receptors come from a human donor with severe aplastic anemia or a healthy control (not recorded which). Each CDR3 is given with its conserved first and last residue. D genes are given only for firm matches. Only some rows state a clone size, as once, few, many or a class for expanded clones.

J	size	D	V	DNA	CDR3
TRBJ1-2	-	-	TRBV29-1	TGCAGCGTTGAATACAGGGTTACCTATGGCTACACCTTC	CSVEYRVTYGYTF
TRBJ2-7	-	-	TRBV10-3	TGTGCCAGCAGTTACTCGGGGCGGCCGGAGCAGTACTTC	CASSYSGRPEQYF
TRBJ1-2	-	TRBD1	TRBV9	TGTGCCAGCAGCACGGGACAGGGCGGCAACTATGGCTACACCTTC	CASSTGQGGNYGYTF
TRBJ2-7	many	-	TRBV6-5	TGTGCCAGCAGTTACTTCCCGGACACAACCTACGAGCAGTACTTC	CASSYFPDTTYEQYF
TRBJ1-3	many	-	TRBV19	TGTGCCAGTAGTAGTGGGACGGTATCTGGAAACACCATATATTTT	CASSSGTVSGNTIYF
TRBJ2-3	-	-	TRBV24-1	TGTGCCACCAGTGAACCGACAGCTCCCTCGGCAGATACGCAGTATTTT	CATSEPTAPSADTQYF
TRBJ2-5	many	-	TRBV15	TGTGCCACCAGCAGAGGACAGGAGCAAGAGACCCAGTACTTC	CATSRGQEQETQYF
TRBJ2-1	many	-	TRBV11-1	TGTGCCAGCAGCTCCACAGGGCAGGGTAACAATGAGCAGTTCTTC	CASSSTGQGNNEQFF
TRBJ2-6	-	-	TRBV7-8	TGTGCCAGCAGCTCCAGGACAGCTGGGGCCAACGTCCTGACTTTC	CASSSRTAGANVLTF
TRBJ2-7	-	-	TRBV19	TGTGCCAGTAGTACGACAACAGGGACCTACGAGCAGTACTTC	CASSTTTGTYEQYF
TRBJ2-1	-	-	TRBV5-1	TGCGCCAGCAGCTTGGTTATGGCGGGAAACAATGAGCAGTTCTTC	CASSLVMAGNNEQFF
TRBJ1-2	few	-	TRBV20-1	TGCAGTGCTAGAGATGAGCTCACTAACTATGGCTACACCTTC	CSARDELTNYGYTF
TRBJ1-2	-	TRBD1	TRBV12-3/TRBV12-4	TGTGCCAGCAGTCACTCAGGGGGGTATGGCTACACCTTC	CASSHSGGYGYTF
TRBJ2-5	-	-	TRBV7-9	TGTGCCAGCAGCGTAGCTCAGGAGACCCAGTACTTC	CASSVAQETQYF
TRBJ2-6	-	-	TRBV5-1	TGCGCCAGCATGATTCCCTCTGGGGCCAACGTCCTGACTTTC	CASMIPSGANVLTF
TRBJ2-1	few	TRBD2	TRBV28	TGTGCCAGCATAACCGGGACTAGTCACCCCAATGAGCAGTTCTTC	CASITGTSHPNEQFF
TRBJ2-7	-	-	TRBV5-1	TGCGCCAGCAGCTTGGCCCTAGGCGGTACCTACGAGCAGTACTTC	CASSLALGGTYEQYF
TRBJ1-1	few	-	TRBV30	TGTGCCTGGAGTGTAATGGGGGCGGGAGCTGAAGCTTTCTTT	CAWSVMGAGAEAFF
TRBJ1-1	-	-	TRBV11-2	TGTGCCAGCAGCAGATCCTCCAGGGACCTTAACACTGAAGCTTTCTTT	CASSRSSRDLNTEAFF
TRBJ2-5	-	-	TRBV7-9	TGTGCCAGCAGCCGTAGGGACATACTCCAAGAGACCCAGTACTTC	CASSRRDILQETQYF
TRBJ2-5	many	TRBD1	TRBV9	TGTGCCAGCAGCGTAGGGGACAGGGAGGGTGGAGAGACCCAGTACTTC	CASSVGDREGGETQYF
TRBJ2-3	-	TRBD2	TRBV30	TGTGCCTGGAGTGTGGCGAGCGGGGGGGCGGGTACGCAGTATTTT	CAWSVASGGAGTQYF
TRBJ2-2	many	-	TRBV15	TGTGCCACCAGCAGGGGCAGGGTAAACACCGGGGAGCTGTTTTTT	CATSRGRVNTGELFF
TRBJ2-7	few	TRBD2	TRBV5-6	TGTGCCAGCAGCCCCCGAGCGGGGGCCTACGAGCAGTACTTC	CASSPRAGAYEQYF
TRBJ2-2	-	-	TRBV11-3	TGTGCCAGCAGCCCGCGGGACCCACTCACCGGGGAGCTGTTTTTT	CASSPRDPLTGELFF
TRBJ2-7	few	-	TRBV10-2	TGCGCCAGCAGTGTCTCCCAGGGACCCTACGAGCAGTACTTC	CASSVSQGPYEQYF
TRBJ1-1	many	-	TRBV19	TGTGCCAGTAGTCCGGTGCGCCTGAAGCTTATGAACACTGAAGCTTTCTTT	CASSPVRLKLMNTEAFF
TRBJ1-2	-	-	TRBV25-1	TGTGCCAGCAGTGAATCCATCCGCAGGGGATCTTATGGCTACACCTTC	CASSESIRRGSYGYTF
TRBJ2-7	-	TRBD1	TRBV5-1	TGCGCCAGCAGCTTGGGACAGGGCTGGGGATACTCCTACGAGCAGTACTTC	CASSLGQGWGYSYEQYF
TRBJ2-2	many	-	TRBV7-8	TGTGCCAGCAGCTCAGGGACGGCGAACACCGGGGAGCTGTTTTTT	CASSSGTANTGELFF
TRBJ2-5	many	-	TRBV12-3/TRBV12-4	TGTGCCAGCAGTTCGCTAAACCAGGGCCAAGAGACCCAGTACTTC	CASSSLNQGQETQYF
TRBJ1-2	-	TRBD1	TRBV2	TGTGCCAGCAGTGAAAGGCGGGACAGTTCAGGCTACACCTTC	CASSERRDSSGYTF
TRBJ1-4	many	-	TRBV7-8	TGTGCCAGCAGCTTAGAGAGCGACTTCATTAATGAAAAACTGTTTTTT	CASSLESDFINEKLFF
TRBJ2-3	few	TRBD1	TRBV7-2	TGTGCCAGCAGCCCAAGGACAGGGAGCACAGATACGCAGTATTTT	CASSPRTGSTDTQYF
TRBJ1-1	many	-	TRBV7-2	TGTGCCAGCAGCACTGGGGGGGGCGGGGGAACTGAAGCTTTCTTT	CASSTGGGGGTEAFF
TRBJ1-2	-	TRBD1	TRBV19	TGTGCCAGTAGTACGACAGGGGACTATGGCTACACCTTC	CASSTTGDYGYTF
TRBJ1-1	-	-	TRBV6-1	TGTGCCAGCAGTGAACAGTATACGAACAGTAAAGCTTTCTTT	CASSEQYTNSKAFF
TRBJ2-1	-	-	TRBV9	TGTGCCAGCACCCCACCGACTTCGGGCGGGGGCCATTACAATGAGCAGTTCTTC	CASTPPTSGGGHYNEQFF
TRBJ1-3	many	-	TRBV19	TGTGCCAGTAGTATTCGGGGCTCTGGAAACACCATATATTTT	CASSIRGSGNTIYF
TRBJ1-2	many	TRBD1	TRBV9	TGTGCCAGCAGCGAACCAGGGGGCAGGGGCGTCACCTTC	CASSEPGGRGVTF
TRBJ2-3	-	-	TRBV25-1	TGTGCCAGCGCCCAGGGAGATACGCAGTATTTT	CASAQGDTQYF
TRBJ1-5	-	-	TRBV6-5	TGTGCCAGCAGTTACTACCGGGGACTTAGCAATCAGCCCCAGCATTTT	CASSYYRGLSNQPQHF
TRBJ2-7	-	TRBD2	TRBV24-1	TGTGCCACCAGTACTAGCGGGGGGCGCGAGCAGTACTTC	CATSTSGGREQYF
TRBJ2-5	-	-	TRBV2	TGTGCCAGCAGTGCGGGCCGTCCCGGGGAGACCCAGTACTTC	CASSAGRPGETQYF
TRBJ1-6	-	-	TRBV14	TGTGCCAGCAGCCAAGATCTGGCAGCTACCAATTCACCCCTCCACTTT	CASSQDLAATNSPLHF
TRBJ1-6	-	TRBD1	TRBV19	TGTGCCAGTAGTACCAACAGGGGAGGTAGTTCACCCCTCCACTTT	CASSTNRGGSSPLHF
TRBJ2-7	many	-	TRBV2	TGTGCCAGCCATGAGACCGGGGTTACCTACGAGCAGTACTTC	CASHETGVTYEQYF
TRBJ1-1	-	TRBD1	TRBV10-3	TGTGCCATCAGTGAGGCACCGAGACAGGGCTTGAACACTGAAGCTTTCTTT	CAISEAPRQGLNTEAFF
TRBJ2-1	-	-	TRBV20-1	TGCAGTGCTGGACAGTACAATGAGCAGTTCTTC	CSAGQYNEQFF